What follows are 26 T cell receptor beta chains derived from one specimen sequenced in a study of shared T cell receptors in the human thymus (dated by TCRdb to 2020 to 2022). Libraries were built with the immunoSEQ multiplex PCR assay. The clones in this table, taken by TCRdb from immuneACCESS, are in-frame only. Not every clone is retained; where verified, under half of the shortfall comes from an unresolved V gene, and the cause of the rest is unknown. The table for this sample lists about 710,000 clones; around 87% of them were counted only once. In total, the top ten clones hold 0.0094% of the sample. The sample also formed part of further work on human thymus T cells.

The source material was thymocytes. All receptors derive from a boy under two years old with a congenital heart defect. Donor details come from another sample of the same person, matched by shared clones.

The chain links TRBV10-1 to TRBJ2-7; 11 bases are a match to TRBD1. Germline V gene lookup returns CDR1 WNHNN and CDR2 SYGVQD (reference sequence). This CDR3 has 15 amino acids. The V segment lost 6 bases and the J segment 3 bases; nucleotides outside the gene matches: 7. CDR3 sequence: CASSTDRGHFYEQYF. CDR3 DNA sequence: TGCGCCAGCAGCACGGACAGGGGGCACTTCTACGAGCAGTACTTC.

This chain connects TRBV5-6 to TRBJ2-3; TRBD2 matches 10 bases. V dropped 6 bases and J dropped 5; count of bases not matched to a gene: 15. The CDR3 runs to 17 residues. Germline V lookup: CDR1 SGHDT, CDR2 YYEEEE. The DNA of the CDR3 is TGTGCCAGCATCCCGGCTGGGACTAGCGAAAAGGGAGATACGCAGTATTTT. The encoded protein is CASIPAGTSEKGDTQYF.

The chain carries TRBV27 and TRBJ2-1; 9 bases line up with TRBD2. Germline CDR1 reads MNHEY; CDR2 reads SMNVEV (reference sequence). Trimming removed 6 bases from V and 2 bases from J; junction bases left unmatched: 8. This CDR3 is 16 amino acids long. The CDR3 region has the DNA TGTGCCAGCAGACCCGTAGCGGGAGAGGCCTACAATGAGCAGTTCTTC. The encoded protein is CASRPVAGEAYNEQFF.

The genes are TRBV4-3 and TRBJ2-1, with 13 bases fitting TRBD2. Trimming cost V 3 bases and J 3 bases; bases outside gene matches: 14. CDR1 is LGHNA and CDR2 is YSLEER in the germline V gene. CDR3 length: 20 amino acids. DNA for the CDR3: TGCGCCAGCAGCCACCACCTGCCGACTAGCGGGAGGCCCTTCTACAATGAGCAGTTCTTC. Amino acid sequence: CASSHHLPTSGRPFYNEQFF.

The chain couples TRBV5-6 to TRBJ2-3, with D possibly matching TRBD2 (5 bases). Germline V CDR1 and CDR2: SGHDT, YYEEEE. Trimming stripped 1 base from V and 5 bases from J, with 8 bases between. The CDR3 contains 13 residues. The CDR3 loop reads CASSLPSLDTQYF. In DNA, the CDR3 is TGTGCCAGCAGCTTGCCTAGCCTAGATACGCAGTATTTT. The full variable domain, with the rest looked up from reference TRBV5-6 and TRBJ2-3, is DAGVTQSPTHLIKTRGQQVTLRCSPKSGHDTVSWYQQALGQGPQFIFQYYEEEERQRGNFPDRFSGHQFPNYSSELNVNALLLGDSALYLCASSLPSLDTQYFGPGTRLTVL.

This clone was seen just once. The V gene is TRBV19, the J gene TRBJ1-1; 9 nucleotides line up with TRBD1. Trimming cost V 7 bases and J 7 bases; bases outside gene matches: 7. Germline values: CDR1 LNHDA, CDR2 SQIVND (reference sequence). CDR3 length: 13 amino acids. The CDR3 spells CASNDRGTVEAFF. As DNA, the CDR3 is TGTGCCAGTAACGACAGGGGGACGGTTGAAGCTTTCTTT.

CDR3 sequence: CASSRTGVGNEKLFF. CDR3 nucleotide sequence: TGCGCCAGCAGCCGAACAGGGGTGGGGAATGAAAAACTGTTTTTT. The chain links TRBV4-3 to TRBJ1-4; 7 bases fit TRBD1. Germline CDR1 LGHNA, CDR2 YSLEER. The CDR3 loop spans 15 amino acids. Trimming cost V 4 bases and J 5 bases; bases outside gene matches: 7.

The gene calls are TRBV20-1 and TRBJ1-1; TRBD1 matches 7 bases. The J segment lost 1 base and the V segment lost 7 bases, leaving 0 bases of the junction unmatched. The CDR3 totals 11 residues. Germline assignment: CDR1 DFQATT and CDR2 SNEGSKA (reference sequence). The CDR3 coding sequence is TGCAGTGGGACAGGGAACACTGAAGCTTTCTTT. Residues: CSGTGNTEAFF.

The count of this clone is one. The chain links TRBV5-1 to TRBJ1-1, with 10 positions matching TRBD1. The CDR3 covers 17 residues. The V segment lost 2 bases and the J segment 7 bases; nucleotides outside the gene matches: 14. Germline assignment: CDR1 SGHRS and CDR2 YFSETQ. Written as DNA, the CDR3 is TGCGCCAGCAGCTTCCGGTTTCGACAGGGGGCCGGGGGTGAAGCTTTCTTT. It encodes CASSFRFRQGAGGEAFF. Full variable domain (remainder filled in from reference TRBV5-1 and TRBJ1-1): KAGVTQTPRYLIKTRGQQVTLSCSPISGHRSVSWYQQTPGQGLQFLFEYFSETQRNKGNFPGRFSGRQFSNSRSEMNVSTLELGDSALYLCASSFRFRQGAGGEAFFGQGTRLTVV.

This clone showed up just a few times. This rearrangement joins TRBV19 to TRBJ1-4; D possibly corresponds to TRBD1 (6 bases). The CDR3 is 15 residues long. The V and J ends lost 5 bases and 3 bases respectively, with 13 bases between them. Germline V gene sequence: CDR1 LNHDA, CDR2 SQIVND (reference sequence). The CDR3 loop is CASSAGAQANEKLFF. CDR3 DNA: TGTGCCAGTAGTGCAGGGGCACAGGCTAATGAAAAACTGTTTTTT.

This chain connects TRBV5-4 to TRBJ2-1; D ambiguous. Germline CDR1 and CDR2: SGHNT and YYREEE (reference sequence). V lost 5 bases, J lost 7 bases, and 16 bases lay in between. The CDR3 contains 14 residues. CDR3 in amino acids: CASSQRKAGNEQFF. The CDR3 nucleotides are TGTGCCAGCAGTCAGCGTAAGGCTGGGAATGAGCAGTTCTTC.

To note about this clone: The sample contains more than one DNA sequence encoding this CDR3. The DNA of the CDR3 is TGTGCCAGCAGCCTAGGGGGTAATGGCTACACCTTC. Protein: CASSLGGNGYTF. V gene TRBV14 combines with J gene TRBJ1-2; TRBD1 is a possible D gene (6 bases). Germline V gene sequence: CDR1 SGHDN, CDR2 FVKESK. The CDR3 is 12 amino acids. Trimming left V 4 bases short and J 6 bases short, with 9 bases between.

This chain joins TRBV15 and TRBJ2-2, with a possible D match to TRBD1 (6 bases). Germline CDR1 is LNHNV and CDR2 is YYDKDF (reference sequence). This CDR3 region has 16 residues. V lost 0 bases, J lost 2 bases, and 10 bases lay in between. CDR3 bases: TGTGCCACCAGCAGAGAAACAGGGAGCAACACCGGGGAGCTGTTTTTT. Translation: CATSRETGSNTGELFF.

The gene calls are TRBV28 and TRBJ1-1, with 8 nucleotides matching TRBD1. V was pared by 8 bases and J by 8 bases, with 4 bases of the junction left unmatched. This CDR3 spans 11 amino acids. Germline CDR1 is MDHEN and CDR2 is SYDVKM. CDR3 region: CASHWTGEAFF. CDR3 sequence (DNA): TGTGCCAGCCATTGGACAGGGGAAGCTTTCTTT.

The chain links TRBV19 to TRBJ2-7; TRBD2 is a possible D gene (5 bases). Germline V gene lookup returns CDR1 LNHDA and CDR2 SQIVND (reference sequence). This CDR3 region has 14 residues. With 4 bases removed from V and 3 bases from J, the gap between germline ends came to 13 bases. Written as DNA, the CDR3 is TGTGCCAGTAGTAGACGGGAAAGGAGCTACGAGCAGTACTTC. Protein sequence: CASSRRERSYEQYF.

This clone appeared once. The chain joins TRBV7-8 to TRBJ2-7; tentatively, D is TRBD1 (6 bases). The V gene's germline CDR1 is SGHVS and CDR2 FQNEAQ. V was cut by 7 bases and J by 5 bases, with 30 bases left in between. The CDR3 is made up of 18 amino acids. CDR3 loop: CASTLPSGQGKKLDEQYF. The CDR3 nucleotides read TGTGCCAGCACTCTACCCTCAGGGCAGGGGAAAAAGTTGGACGAGCAGTACTTC.

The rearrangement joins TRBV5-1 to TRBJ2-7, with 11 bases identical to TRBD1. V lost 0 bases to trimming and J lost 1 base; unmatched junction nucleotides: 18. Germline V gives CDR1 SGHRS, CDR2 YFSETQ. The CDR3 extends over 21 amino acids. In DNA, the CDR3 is TGCGCCAGCAGCTTGGGAAGTCCCCTCGTTCCCGGGACAGGGGGATCCTACGAGCAGTACTTC. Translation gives CASSLGSPLVPGTGGSYEQYF.

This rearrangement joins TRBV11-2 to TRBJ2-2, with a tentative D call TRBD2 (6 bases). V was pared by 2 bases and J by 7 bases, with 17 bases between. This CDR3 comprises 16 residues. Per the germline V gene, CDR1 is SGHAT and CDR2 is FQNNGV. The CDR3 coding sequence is TGTGCCAGCAGCTTACCTCCCTATTGGGGGGACGGGGAGCTGTTTTTT. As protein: CASSLPPYWGDGELFF.

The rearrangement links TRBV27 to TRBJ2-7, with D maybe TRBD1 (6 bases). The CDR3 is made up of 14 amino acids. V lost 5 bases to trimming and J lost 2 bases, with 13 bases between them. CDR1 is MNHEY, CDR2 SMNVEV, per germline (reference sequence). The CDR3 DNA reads TGTGCCAGCAGTCCTTCTTGGGACACCTACGAGCAGTACTTC. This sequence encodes CASSPSWDTYEQYF.

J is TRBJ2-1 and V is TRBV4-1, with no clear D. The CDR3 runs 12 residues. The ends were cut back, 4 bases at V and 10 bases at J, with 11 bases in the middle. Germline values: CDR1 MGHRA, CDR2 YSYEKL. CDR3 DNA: TGCGCCAGCAGCCTCTCCGACGGGGAGCAGTTCTTC. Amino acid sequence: CASSLSDGEQFF.

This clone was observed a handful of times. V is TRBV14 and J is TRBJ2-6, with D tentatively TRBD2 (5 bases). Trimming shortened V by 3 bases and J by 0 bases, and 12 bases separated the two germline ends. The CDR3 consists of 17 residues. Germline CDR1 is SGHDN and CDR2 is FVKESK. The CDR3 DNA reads TGTGCCAGCAGCCACAGGTTTGGGAGCTCTGGGGCCAACGTCCTGACTTTC. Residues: CASSHRFGSSGANVLTF.

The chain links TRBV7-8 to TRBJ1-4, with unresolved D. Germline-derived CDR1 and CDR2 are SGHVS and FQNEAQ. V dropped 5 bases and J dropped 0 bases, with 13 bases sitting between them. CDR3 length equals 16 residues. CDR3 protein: CASSPPAGATNEKLFF. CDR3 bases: TGTGCCAGCAGCCCGCCGGCCGGGGCAACTAATGAAAAACTGTTTTTT.

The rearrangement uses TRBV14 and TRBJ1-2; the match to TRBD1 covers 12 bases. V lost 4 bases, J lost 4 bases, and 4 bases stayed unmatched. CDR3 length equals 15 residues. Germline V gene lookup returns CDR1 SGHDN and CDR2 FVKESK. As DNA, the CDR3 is TGTGCCAGCAGCCCGGGGACAGGGGGCAGCTATGGCTACACCTTC. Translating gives CASSPGTGGSYGYTF. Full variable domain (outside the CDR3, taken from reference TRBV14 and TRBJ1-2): EAGVTQFPSHSVIEKGQTVTLRCDPISGHDNLYWYRRVMGKEIKFLLHFVKESKQDESGMPNNRFLAERTGGTYSTLKVQPAELEDSGVYFCASSPGTGGSYGYTFGSGTRLTVV.

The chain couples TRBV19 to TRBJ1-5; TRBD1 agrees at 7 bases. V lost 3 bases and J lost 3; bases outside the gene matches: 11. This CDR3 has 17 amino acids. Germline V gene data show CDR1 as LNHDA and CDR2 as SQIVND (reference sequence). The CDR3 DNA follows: TGTGCCAGTAGTATCAGGGGGACAGTCTCTGACAATCAGCCCCAGCATTTT. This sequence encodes CASSIRGTVSDNQPQHF.

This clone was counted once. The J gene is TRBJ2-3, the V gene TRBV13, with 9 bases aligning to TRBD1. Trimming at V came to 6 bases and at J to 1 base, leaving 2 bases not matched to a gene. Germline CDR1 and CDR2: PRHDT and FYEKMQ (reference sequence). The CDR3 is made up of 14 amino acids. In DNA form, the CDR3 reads TGTGCCAGCAGGGGGACAGGGCGCACAGATACGCAGTATTTT. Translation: CASRGTGRTDTQYF. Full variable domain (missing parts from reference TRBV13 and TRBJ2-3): AAGVIQSPRHLIKEKRETATLKCYPIPRHDTVYWYQQGPGQDPQFLISFYEKMQSDKGSIPDRFSAQQFSDYHSELNMSSLELGDSALYFCASRGTGRTDTQYFGPGTRLTVL.

CDR3 in amino acids: CASGSGAFF. The DNA of the CDR3 is TGTGCCAGCGGCTCCGGAGCTTTCTTT. V and J are TRBV7-9 and TRBJ1-1; the D is unclear. Between the trimmed V and J ends, which lost 8 bases and 10 bases, there was a span of 8 bases. CDR3 length: 9 residues. Germline loops: CDR1 SEHNR, CDR2 FQNEAQ (reference sequence).